One and the same sample provided the 17 T cell receptor beta chains below, sequenced in a study of T-cell memory formation after mild COVID-19. TCRdb re-called the 5' RACE reads through MiXCR, storing one row per CDR3 protein. Of about 180,000 distinct CDR3 sequences in the sample, 16% are singletons; the top ten hold around 2%. The sequencing input was PBMCs or a T cell subset sorted from them (not recorded which). The receptor set was obtained from an adult woman who had mild COVID-19 (a few samples of this study predate the infection). Cell type and time point are not known.

The chain is built from TRBV3-1 and TRBJ2-7, with 14 bases aligning to TRBD2. The CDR3 consists of 15 residues. Unmatched junction bases numbered 4, after V lost 6 bases and J lost 3 bases. Germline V gives CDR1 LGHDT, CDR2 YNNKEL (reference sequence). CDR3 amino acids: CASSRGTSGGYEQYF. For the CDR3, the DNA is TGTGCCAGCAGTCGCGGGACTAGCGGGGGCTACGAGCAGTACTTC.

The chain recombines TRBV20-1 with TRBJ2-7; TRBD1 matches 12 bases. Germline lookup yields CDR1 DFQATT and CDR2 SNEGSKA (reference sequence). The CDR3 covers 15 residues. Losses at the gene ends were 0 bases for V and 4 bases for J; bases not matched to a gene: 4. CDR3 sequence reads: CSARDWGQGAYEQYF. DNA for the CDR3: TGCAGTGCTAGAGATTGGGGACAGGGGGCTTACGAGCAGTACTTC.

The chain combines TRBV6-4 with TRBJ1-5; 7 bases match TRBD1. V shed 3 bases, J shed 7 bases, and the junction held 3 bases outside the gene matches. This CDR3 region has 13 residues. Germline CDR1 MRHNA, CDR2 SNTAGT. CDR3 sequence: CASSETGKQPQHF. The CDR3 nucleotides are TGTGCCAGCAGTGAGACAGGGAAGCAGCCCCAGCATTTT.

This chain joins TRBV15 and TRBJ2-5, with 12 bases matching TRBD2. Trimming cost V 0 bases and J 11 bases; bases outside gene matches: 7. Germline CDR1 is LNHNV and CDR2 is YYDKDF (reference sequence). The CDR3 loop spans 15 amino acids. CDR3 DNA sequence: TGTGCCACCAGCAGAGATCCGACTAGCGGGGGCGAACAGTACTTC. It encodes CATSRDPTSGGEQYF.

V is TRBV20-1 and J is TRBJ2-4, with 9 positions matching TRBD1. Germline CDR1 and CDR2: DFQATT and SNEGSKA (reference sequence). The CDR3 is made up of 16 amino acids. The V and J ends lost 0 bases and 1 base, in that order; junction bases with no gene match: 4. CDR3 DNA sequence: TGCAGTGCTAGAGATCTAGGACAGGGGGCCAAAAACATTCAGTACTTC. Its translation: CSARDLGQGAKNIQYF.

The chain carries TRBV7-9 and TRBJ2-3, with a weak D call TRBD2 (5 bases). The CDR3 is 15 amino acids. V lost 1 base and J lost 3, with 11 bases in between. Germline loops: CDR1 SEHNR, CDR2 FQNEAQ (reference sequence). CDR3 coding DNA: TGTGCCAGCAGCTTAGGAGCGGAATGGACAGATACGCAGTATTTT. Its translation is CASSLGAEWTDTQYF. Looking up the rest from reference TRBV7-9 and TRBJ2-3 gives the full variable domain: DTGVSQNPRHKITKRGQNVTFRCDPISEHNRLYWYRQTLGQGPEFLTYFQNEAQLEKSRLLSDRFSAERPKGSFSTLEIQRTEQGDSAMYLCASSLGAEWTDTQYFGPGTRLTVL.

The sample holds a few counts of this clonotype. The gene calls are TRBV6-5 and TRBJ1-1; D is uncertain. The CDR3 covers 14 residues. CDR1 and CDR2 (germline): MNHEY, SVGAGI. The V gene lost 5 bases and the J gene lost 4 bases, with 14 bases spanning the gap. The DNA for the CDR3 is TGTGCCAGCAGTCGTGACACACCTCCCACTGAAGCTTTCTTT. Translation: CASSRDTPPTEAFF.

CDR3 residues: CASRERVTGELFF. In DNA form, the CDR3 reads TGTGCCAGTAGAGAGAGAGTGACCGGGGAGCTGTTTTTT. The chain uses TRBV19 and TRBJ2-2; D is ambiguous. Germline CDR1 is LNHDA and CDR2 is SQIVND (reference sequence). V gave up 6 bases and J gave up 5 bases, with 10 bases separating them. This CDR3 spans 13 amino acids.

This clonotype was counted only a few times. The chain couples TRBV20-1 to TRBJ2-2; 7 positions match TRBD1. The germline CDR1 and CDR2 sequences are DFQATT and SNEGSKA (reference sequence). The CDR3 is 15 residues long. V lost 1 base to trimming and J lost 9 bases; unmatched junction nucleotides: 11. The CDR3, as DNA: TGCAGTGCTAGAGTCGACAGGGAATTGTGGCGGGAGCTGTTTTTT. This translates into CSARVDRELWRELFF.

In DNA form, the CDR3 reads TGTGCCAGCAGTCCCCGGCCCAGGCACACCGGGGAGCTGTTTTTT. It is translated as CASSPRPRHTGELFF. The chain couples TRBV12-3 or TRBV12-4 to TRBJ2-2; D is unresolved. V dropped 5 bases and J dropped 3 bases, with 13 bases sitting between them. The CDR3 covers 15 residues.

The genes are TRBV24-1 and TRBJ2-2; TRBD2 might be the D (6 bases). Deletions cut 9 bases from V and 4 bases from J, with 14 bases between. The germline gives CDR1 KGHDR, CDR2 SFDVKD. There are 14 residues in the CDR3. The CDR3 region has the DNA TGTGCCACCGGGGATAAGGAGGGCACCGGGGAGCTGTTTTTT. Its translation is CATGDKEGTGELFF.

This clonotype was detected only a few times. The genes are TRBV18 and TRBJ2-5; the D is unclear. The CDR3 is made up of 12 amino acids. V dropped 3 bases and J dropped 5 bases, with 7 bases sitting between them. Per germline, CDR1 KGHSH and CDR2 LQKENI. CDR3 DNA sequence: TGTGCCAGCTCACCCCAATTGGAGACCCAGTACTTC. It encodes CASSPQLETQYF.

This clonotype was counted only a few times. The V and J genes are TRBV12-3 or TRBV12-4 and TRBJ1-5; 7 bases map to TRBD1. CDR3 length equals 14 residues. J was trimmed by 4 bases and V by 4 bases; bases with no gene match: 4. The chain's CDR3 is CASSSQGENQPQHF. CDR3 nucleotides: TGTGCCAGCAGTTCTCAGGGGGAGAATCAGCCCCAGCATTTT.

This clonotype has just a few counts. The rearrangement links TRBV12-3 or TRBV12-4 to TRBJ2-5; D is perhaps TRBD1 (6 bases). V gave up 6 bases and J gave up 1 base, with 12 bases separating them. This CDR3 spans 14 amino acids. Here the CDR3 reads CASRPGQFQETQYF. In nucleotides, the CDR3 is TGTGCCAGCAGACCGGGACAATTCCAAGAGACCCAGTACTTC.

This clonotype qualifies as medium-sized. The CDR3 loop is CSASRREQGTDTQYF. CDR3 nucleotide sequence: TGCAGTGCTAGTCGACGGGAGCAAGGCACAGATACGCAGTATTTT. This sequence joins TRBV20-1 and TRBJ2-3; D may be TRBD2 (6 bases). Germline CDR1 and CDR2: DFQATT and SNEGSKA (reference sequence). The CDR3 has 15 residues. V shed 3 bases and J shed 1 base, with 14 bases lying between them.

This chain uses TRBV5-1 with TRBJ2-2; the D is unclear. There are 13 residues in the CDR3. CDR1 is SGHRS, CDR2 YFSETQ, per germline. The ends were cut back, 4 bases at V and 4 bases at J, with 8 bases in the middle. The CDR3 protein is CASSEASTGELFF. DNA of the CDR3: TGCGCCAGCAGCGAGGCGAGCACCGGGGAGCTGTTTTTT.

This clonotype was detected only a few times. The chain combines TRBV3-1 with TRBJ1-1; TRBD1 might be the D (6 bases). This CDR3 spans 13 amino acids. V lost 2 bases, J lost 10 bases, and 14 bases lay in between. Germline CDR1 is LGHDT and CDR2 is YNNKEL (reference sequence). CDR3 DNA sequence: TGTGCCAGCAGCCAACGGGGGGCGTCTCGAGCTTTCTTT. It is translated as CASSQRGASRAFF.